This TCR beta chain came from a study of T cells in Graves' hyperthyroidism and ophthalmopathy. This clonotype came up once. Its antigen remains unknown. What was amplified from RNA transcripts were TCR beta CDR3 regions. The primer set for the first-round RT-PCR of the TCR CDR3 was HTBI. TCRdb reprocessed the multiplex PCR reads with MiXCR, giving one entry per CDR3 protein. The table has 92,000 or so distinct CDR3 sequences, over 50% seen once. Study-wide results and caveats: Peripheral blood also featured most of the thyroid clonotypes expanded above 0.001.

Germline CDR1 reads DFQATT; CDR2 reads SNEGSKA (reference sequence). The ends lost 7 bases at V and 7 bases at J; junction bases unmatched: 9. There are 13 residues in the CDR3. Patients aged 18 to 65 had newly diagnosed hyperthyroidism lasting under 2 months. The study left out patients who had uncontrolled infection, other autoimmune disease, pregnancy or lactation. Each diagnosis was grounded in clinical symptoms, serum thyroxine and TRAb, thyroid ultrasound, and orbital computed tomography. The clonotype originates from a woman aged 40 to 55 with Graves' hyperthyroidism. This chain connects TRBV20-1 to TRBJ1-2; 10 bases line up with TRBD1. Source material: blood. CDR3 in DNA: TGCAGTGTTCCGGGACAGGGGCCATTTGGCTACACCTTC. This gives the protein CSVPGQGPFGYTF.